This T cell receptor beta chain was documented in a study of T cell changes during pregnancy in multiple sclerosis. TCRdb's table, derived via immunoSEQ multiplex PCR, lists solely in-frame clones and lacks some. Among some 37,000 clones listed, about 90% were seen once. A few counts support this clone. Material: CD4+ T cells from peripheral blood mononuclear cells, obtained after pregnancy. This sequence originates from a female donor in good health, enrolled as a control in a pregnancy study.

CDR3 bases: TGTGCCAGTAGTATAGCGGGAGGATACGAGCAGTACTTC. Translating it yields CASSIAGGYEQYF. The chain couples TRBV19 to TRBJ2-7; 7 bases fit TRBD2. Germline values: CDR1 LNHDA, CDR2 SQIVND (reference sequence). Trimming took 1 base from V and 4 from J; bases not matched to a gene: 1. This CDR3 has 13 amino acids.